The 25 T cell receptor beta chains reported below all come from one sample, sequenced in a study of cytotoxic CD8 clonotypes in ibrutinib-treated CLL. Repertoires were generated with immunoSEQ multiplex PCR, while TCRdb's copy carries only in-frame clones and drops some. The sample holds some 140,000 clones; about 91% are singletons and the top ten take approximately 10%. The specimen comprised PBMCs, sampled after 12 months of ibrutinib treatment. All receptors come from a human donor with chronic lymphocytic leukemia.

J is TRBJ2-6 and V is TRBV4-2; TRBD1 matches at 11 bases. The CDR3 length is 19 residues. Germline V gene sequence: CDR1 LGHNA, CDR2 YNFKEQ. V dropped 0 bases and J dropped 2; count of bases not matched to a gene: 6. CDR3 DNA sequence: TGTGCCAGCAGCCAAGAGGGAAGGGGACAGGGGGCTGGGGCCAACGTCCTGACTTTC. Translating gives CASSQEGRGQGAGANVLTF.

The V gene is TRBV11-2, the J gene TRBJ2-1; TRBD2 matches at 8 bases. The CDR3 consists of 16 residues. Trimming removed 5 bases from V and 5 bases from J; junction bases left unmatched: 11. CDR1 is SGHAT and CDR2 is FQNNGV in the germline V gene. CDR3 in amino acids: CASSPRRGGINNEQFF. The CDR3 nucleotides read TGTGCCAGCAGCCCTCGCCGGGGGGGTATTAACAATGAGCAGTTCTTC.

V gene TRBV27 combines with J gene TRBJ2-7, with a possible D match to TRBD1 (6 bases). This CDR3 is 14 amino acids long. V shed 0 bases and J shed 5 bases, with 11 bases lying between them. Per the germline V gene, CDR1 is MNHEY and CDR2 is SMNVEV (reference sequence). The CDR3 loop reads CASSLSAGDHEQYF. The CDR3 nucleotides are TGTGCCAGCAGTTTATCTGCAGGGGACCACGAGCAGTACTTC.

V is TRBV4-1 and J is TRBJ2-1, with 11 bases lining up with TRBD2. The trim removed 1 base at V and 9 bases at J, leaving 5 bases unmatched. The CDR3 is made up of 15 amino acids. In germline, CDR1 is MGHRA, CDR2 YSYEKL. CDR3 residues: CASSQGPSGRLEQFF. CDR3 nucleotides: TGCGCCAGCAGCCAAGGGCCTAGCGGGAGGCTTGAGCAGTTCTTC.

The V and J genes are TRBV5-1 and TRBJ1-5, with 8 bases that match TRBD1. J was trimmed by 5 bases and V by 5 bases; bases with no gene match: 3. This CDR3 has 13 residues. CDR1 is SGHRS, CDR2 YFSETQ, per germline. This CDR3 reads CASSRTGYQPQHF. The DNA for the CDR3 is TGCGCCAGCAGTCGGACAGGGTATCAGCCCCAGCATTTT. The full variable domain, its missing parts supplied by reference TRBV5-1 and TRBJ1-5, is KAGVTQTPRYLIKTRGQQVTLSCSPISGHRSVSWYQQTPGQGLQFLFEYFSETQRNKGNFPGRFSGRQFSNSRSEMNVSTLELGDSALYLCASSRTGYQPQHFGDGTRLSIL.

V and J are TRBV14 and TRBJ2-7, with D possibly being TRBD1 or TRBD2 (5 bases each). This CDR3 spans 14 amino acids. Trimming removed 1 base at V and 6 bases at J, with 13 bases between. Per germline, CDR1 SGHDN and CDR2 FVKESK. The CDR3 is CASSQGGVLGEQYF. In nucleotides, the CDR3 is TGTGCCAGCAGCCAAGGAGGGGTTTTGGGCGAGCAGTACTTC.

This clone showed up many times. The chain employs TRBV19 and TRBJ1-1; no reliable D call. The CDR3 contains 13 residues. V lost 3 bases and J lost 4, with 9 bases in between. Germline CDR1 is LNHDA and CDR2 is SQIVND (reference sequence). Written as DNA, the CDR3 is TGTGCCAGTAGTATTGGGGTTTCCACTGAAGCTTTCTTT. Encoded protein: CASSIGVSTEAFF.

The chain employs TRBV5-1 and TRBJ2-3, with TRBD2 matching over 11 bases. V was pared by 3 bases and J by 5 bases, with 5 bases of the junction left unmatched. Germline CDR1 reads SGHRS; CDR2 reads YFSETQ. There are 15 residues in the CDR3. CDR3 in amino acids: CASSWPGLAEDTQYF. The CDR3 DNA reads TGCGCCAGCAGCTGGCCGGGACTAGCGGAAGATACGCAGTATTTT.

The chain links TRBV7-2 to TRBJ1-4, with 7 bases fitting TRBD1. J gave up 8 bases and V 4 bases, and 7 bases lay outside the gene matches. This CDR3 contains 14 residues. Germline V CDR1 and CDR2: SGHTA, FQGNSA. The CDR3: CASSSAFRGEKLFF. In DNA, the CDR3 is TGTGCCAGCAGCTCCGCCTTCAGGGGGGAAAAACTGTTTTTT. The full variable domain, in which reference TRBV7-2 and TRBJ1-4 provide the parts outside the CDR3, is GAGVSQSPSNKVTEKGKDVELRCDPISGHTALYWYRQSLGQGLEFLIYFQGNSAPDKSGLPSDRFSAERTGGSVSTLTIQRTQQEDSAVYLCASSSAFRGEKLFFGSGTQLSVL.

V usage is TRBV10-1 and J usage is TRBJ2-1; D is possibly TRBD1 or TRBD2 (5 bases each). Germline CDR1 WNHNN, CDR2 SYGVQD (reference sequence). Trimming shortened V by 3 bases and J by 8 bases, and 17 bases separated the two germline ends. The CDR3 spans 15 residues. This CDR3 is CASSDSSMGVDEQFF. Here the CDR3 DNA reads TGCGCCAGCAGTGATTCCAGCATGGGGGTGGATGAGCAGTTCTTC.

The genes are TRBV30 and TRBJ2-1, with TRBD1 identical over 7 bases. Germline assignment: CDR1 GTSNPN and CDR2 SVGIG (reference sequence). The CDR3 is made up of 16 amino acids. V lost 2 bases to trimming and J lost 4 bases; unmatched junction nucleotides: 11. CDR3 DNA sequence: TGTGCCTGGAGTCCAGCTGACAGGGATTATTACAATGAGCAGTTCTTC. Its protein is CAWSPADRDYYNEQFF.

The rearrangement links TRBV28 to TRBJ2-7, with TRBD2 identical over 8 bases. CDR1 and CDR2 (germline): MDHEN, SYDVKM. V gave up 7 bases and J gave up 0 bases; unmatched junction bases: 5. The CDR3 length is 14 residues. The CDR3 loop is CASTIAGSSYEQYF. The CDR3 DNA reads as TGTGCCAGCACCATAGCGGGGAGCTCCTACGAGCAGTACTTC.

This clone has a single count. This chain connects TRBV19 to TRBJ2-1, with 11 bases lining up with TRBD2. CDR3 length equals 15 residues. The germline gives CDR1 LNHDA, CDR2 SQIVND (reference sequence). V lost 5 bases and J lost 7; bases outside the gene matches: 7. CDR3 sequence (DNA): TGTGCCAGTAGTCCAGTAGCGGGAGGGTGGAATGAGCAGTTCTTC. Its protein product is CASSPVAGGWNEQFF.

In nucleotides, the CDR3 is TGCAGCGTTGTGGATTGGAGCTCTGGAAACACCATATATTTT. This sequence encodes CSVVDWSSGNTIYF. This chain uses TRBV29-1 with TRBJ1-3; unclear D gene. CDR1 is SQVTM, CDR2 ANQGSEA, per germline. There are 14 residues in the CDR3. V gave up 4 bases and J gave up 0 bases, with 10 bases separating them. Combining the CDR3 with reference TRBV29-1 and TRBJ1-3 gives the whole variable domain SAVISQKPSRDICQRGTSLTIQCQVDSQVTMMFWYRQQPGQSLTLIATANQGSEATYESGFVIDKFPISRPNLTFSTLTVSNMSPEDSSIYLCSVVDWSSGNTIYFGEGSWLTVV.

The rearrangement joins TRBV11-1 to TRBJ1-1; D may be TRBD1 (5 bases). The CDR3 totals 11 residues. Germline V lookup: CDR1 SGHAT, CDR2 FQDESV (reference sequence). Trimming pared 7 bases from V and 5 bases from J, leaving 8 bases between. This CDR3 is CASNGGTEAFF. The CDR3 DNA reads as TGTGCCAGCAATGGGGGTACTGAAGCTTTCTTT.

The rearrangement uses TRBV27 and TRBJ2-1; the D gene is possibly TRBD2 (6 bases). The CDR3 loop spans 13 amino acids. Deletions cut 11 bases from V and 5 bases from J, with 16 bases between. Germline-derived CDR1 and CDR2 are MNHEY and SMNVEV (reference sequence). CDR3 residues: CASTAGGNNEQFF. The CDR3 DNA sequence: TGTGCCTCCACTGCCGGGGGTAACAATGAGCAGTTCTTC.

This clone was observed a single time. The chain employs TRBV6-5 and TRBJ2-5, with D tentatively TRBD2 (5 bases). CDR1 is MNHEY and CDR2 is SVGAGI in the germline V gene. The length of the CDR3 is 13 residues. Between the trimmed V and J ends, which lost 5 bases and 4 bases, there was a span of 11 bases. In nucleotides, the CDR3 is TGTGCCAGCAGTATTTATGCGGGAGAGACCCAGTACTTC. It encodes CASSIYAGETQYF.

The chain combines TRBV14 with TRBJ2-7; no clear D gene. In germline, CDR1 is SGHDN, CDR2 FVKESK. This CDR3 spans 14 amino acids. Trimming took off 3 bases at V and 4 bases at J, with 13 bases between the two ends. In nucleotides, the CDR3 is TGTGCCAGCAGCCAGGGTCCGTTACGATACGAGCAGTACTTC. The encoded protein is CASSQGPLRYEQYF.

The chain is built from TRBV6-5 and TRBJ2-7; 7 bases are shared with TRBD2. V was clipped by 6 bases and J by 4 bases; unmatched bases: 6. This CDR3 contains 13 residues. Germline CDR1 reads MNHEY; CDR2 reads SVGAGI. In DNA, the CDR3 is TGTGCCAGCAGCCCGGGGGGTAGGTACGAGCAGTACTTC. Protein sequence: CASSPGGRYEQYF.

The CDR3 DNA reads as TGTGCCAGCTCACCACCGGAGACAGGGGGCCGGGGCTACACCTTC. Its translation: CASSPPETGGRGYTF. V is TRBV18 and J is TRBJ1-2; 10 nucleotides align to TRBD1. The CDR3 sequence is 15 residues long. CDR1 and CDR2 from the germline V gene are KGHSH and LQKENI. V trimming: 0 bases; J trimming: 8 bases; junction bases outside the gene matches: 6.

This chain joins TRBV7-9 and TRBJ1-2; 10 bases agree with TRBD1. The CDR3 contains 15 residues. Germline loops: CDR1 SEHNR, CDR2 FQNEAQ (reference sequence). Losses at the gene ends were 5 bases for V and 2 bases for J; bases not matched to a gene: 5. The CDR3 DNA follows: TGTGCCAGCAGCCACATGGACAGGGGGAACTATGGCTACACCTTC. Protein: CASSHMDRGNYGYTF.

V is TRBV5-6 and J is TRBJ2-7; D uncertain. CDR1 and CDR2 (germline): SGHDT, YYEEEE. V was shortened by 2 bases and J by 4 bases, with 4 bases between the two germline ends. The CDR3 consists of 11 residues. The CDR3 spells CASSFLYEQYF. DNA for the CDR3: TGTGCCAGCAGCTTCCTTTACGAGCAGTACTTC.

The gene calls are TRBV7-9 and TRBJ2-1; 10 bases match TRBD2. The germline CDR1 and CDR2 sequences are SEHNR and FQNEAQ (reference sequence). This CDR3 is 18 amino acids long. The junction had 22 bases not matched to a gene; V was cut back by 7 bases and J by 10 bases. The CDR3 DNA reads TGTGCCAGCACCGAGCCTGGGACAGCGGGAGGGCCGATAGGGGAGCAGTTCTTC. Protein: CASTEPGTAGGPIGEQFF.

The J gene is TRBJ2-2, the V gene TRBV12-5; D is uncertain. The CDR3 runs 17 residues. The germline CDR1 and CDR2 sequences are LGHNT and FRNRAP. V was clipped by 0 bases and J by 1 base, with 12 bases between them. The DNA of the CDR3 is TGTGCTAGTGGTTTGGTAATGGGCGGAGTGAACACCGGGGAGCTGTTTTTT. Protein sequence: CASGLVMGGVNTGELFF.

This chain links TRBV27 with TRBJ1-3, with TRBD1 identical over 8 bases. This CDR3 is 16 amino acids long. Germline-derived CDR1 and CDR2 are MNHEY and SMNVEV (reference sequence). The J segment lost 3 bases and the V segment lost 5 bases, leaving 9 bases of the junction unmatched. CDR3 DNA sequence: TGTGCCAGCAGTAACACAGGGGGGCCTTTTGGAAACACCATATATTTT. This gives the protein CASSNTGGPFGNTIYF.